A selection of T cell receptor beta chains follows, all from one sample in a study of cytomegalovirus exposure and HLA in healthy donors. This table comes from immunoSEQ multiplex PCR, and its TCRdb copy is limited to in-frame clones, with some not included. The data contain some 320,000 clones, about nine tenths of them singletons. Sequencing used PBMCs. All receptors come from a woman aged 30 to 39 in good health and CMV-seropositive. Both conserved end residues are part of each CDR3. D genes are given only for firm matches. Only some rows state a clone size, as once, few, many or a class for expanded clones.

DNA	CDR3	size	D	V	J
TGTGCCAGCTCACCCGGGAGTAACCCAGATACGCAGTATTTT	CASSPGSNPDTQYF	-	-	TRBV18	TRBJ2-3
TGTGCCTGGCAACCAACTATGAGCTCCTACGAGCAGTACTTC	CAWQPTMSSYEQYF	few	-	TRBV30	TRBJ2-7
TGTGCCAGCAGGACAGGCGTCGGAGGAAAGGGAAAAGCTTTCTTT	CASRTGVGGKGKAFF	-	-	TRBV27	TRBJ1-1
TGTGCCAGCAGCTTATACAGGGGTTACGAGCAGTACTTC	CASSLYRGYEQYF	-	TRBD1	TRBV7-3	TRBJ2-7
TGTGCCAGTATTAGCGGGAGGGCCTTCGGGGAGCTGTTTTTT	CASISGRAFGELFF	few	TRBD2	TRBV19	TRBJ2-2
TGCGCCAGCAGCCATGTGGGACAGAACTATGGCTACACCTTC	CASSHVGQNYGYTF	-	TRBD1	TRBV4-3	TRBJ1-2
TGTGCCAGCAGTCCATTCTACGAGCAGTACTTC	CASSPFYEQYF	-	-	TRBV6-1	TRBJ2-7
TGTGCCAGCATCTCCCGGGGGAGGACGAACTATGGCTACACCTTC	CASISRGRTNYGYTF	few	-	TRBV6-5	TRBJ1-2
TGTGCCAGCAGTTTAGGTACCGGGGAGCTGTTTTTT	CASSLGTGELFF	once	-	TRBV27	TRBJ2-2
TGTGCCAGCAGCTTGGGTTCTGACGACGAGCAGTACTTC	CASSLGSDDEQYF	few	-	TRBV5-6	TRBJ2-7
TGTGCCAGCAGTGCAGGTAGCAATCAGCCCCAGCATTTT	CASSAGSNQPQHF	-	-	TRBV6-1	TRBJ1-5